These T cell receptor beta chains were read from a single sample in a study of blood T cell repertoires in COVID-19. Generated by immunoSEQ multiplex PCR, the TCRdb table keeps only in-frame clones and is missing some. Of 55,000 to 65,000 clones listed, roughly 87% are singletons. Sequenced input: peripheral blood. Source of these receptors: a human donor with acute or convalescent COVID-19. The donor label of this sample is uncertain. Both conserved end residues are part of each CDR3. D genes are given only for firm matches. Rows may omit the clone size; those that give it use once, few, many or a size class.

CDR3	DNA	D	J	V	size
CASRTGANTGELFF	TGTGCCAGCAGGACAGGAGCCAACACCGGGGAGCTGTTTTTT	.	TRBJ2-2	TRBV2	.
CASSLGGTSNSPLHF	TGTGCCAGCAGCTTAGGGGGGACATCTAATTCACCCCTCCACTTT	.	TRBJ1-6	TRBV7-8	.
CASSGRDRKNSPLHF	TGTGCCAGTAGTGGCCGGGACAGAAAGAATTCACCCCTCCACTTT	TRBD1	TRBJ1-6	TRBV19	.
CASSPTQGSDQPQHF	TGTGCCAGCTCACCTACACAGGGAAGCGATCAGCCCCAGCATTTT	.	TRBJ1-5	TRBV18	.
CASSRATGAYNTEAFF	TGTGCCAGCTCGCGGGCGACAGGGGCCTATAACACTGAAGCTTTCTTT	TRBD1	TRBJ1-1	TRBV18	.
CASSGGVASYNSPLHF	TGCGCCAGCAGTGGGGGGGTCGCCTCCTATAATTCACCCCTCCACTTT	.	TRBJ1-6	TRBV10-2	.
CASSLSLRGIDTQYF	TGTGCCAGCAGTTTATCCCTGCGGGGCATAGATACGCAGTATTTT	.	TRBJ2-3	TRBV27	few
CASSFSAGQGAKTGELFF	TGTGCCAGCAGTTTCTCTGCTGGACAGGGGGCGAAGACCGGGGAGCTGTTTTTT	TRBD1	TRBJ2-2	TRBV28	.
CASSTSGSIIGELFF	TGTGCCAGCAGTACTAGCGGGAGTATAATCGGGGAGCTGTTTTTT	TRBD2	TRBJ2-2	TRBV6-5	.
CASSQGTSGNEQFF	TGTGCCAGCAGCCAAGGTACTAGCGGCAATGAGCAGTTCTTC	TRBD2	TRBJ2-1	TRBV3-1/TRBV3-2	.
CASRPSEAASYGYTF	TGTGCCAGCAGGCCCAGTGAGGCCGCTAGCTATGGCTACACCTTC	.	TRBJ1-2	TRBV7-8	.
CASSAADNSPLHF	TGCGCCAGCAGCGCGGCAGATAATTCACCCCTCCACTTT	.	TRBJ1-6	TRBV5-1	.
CASSLSPRDRGGEQYF	TGTGCCAGCAGCTTGTCCCCAAGGGACAGGGGAGGCGAGCAGTACTTC	TRBD1	TRBJ2-7	TRBV5-4	.
CASSFGHSTGELFF	TGTGCCAGCAGCTTCGGACACTCTACCGGGGAGCTGTTTTTT	.	TRBJ2-2	TRBV7-2	few
CASSLGTSGLSYNEQFF	TGTGCCAGCAGCTTAGGGACTAGCGGGCTTTCCTACAATGAGCAGTTCTTC	TRBD2	TRBJ2-1	TRBV9	.
CASSFRGLYGYTF	TGTGCCAGCAGCTTCAGAGGACTCTATGGCTACACCTTC	.	TRBJ1-2	TRBV7-9	.
CAISASPDKDFYGYTF	TGTGCCATCAGTGCCAGTCCGGACAAAGATTTCTATGGCTACACCTTC	.	TRBJ1-2	TRBV10-3	.
CASGAFTGTGLYGYTF	TGTGCCAGTGGAGCGTTTACCGGGACAGGGCTTTATGGCTACACCTTC	TRBD1	TRBJ1-2	TRBV19	.
CASSFLEGELFF	TGTGCCAGCAGTTTTCTGGAGGGGGAGCTGTTTTTT	.	TRBJ2-2	TRBV28	.
CASSFQGPDTQYF	TGTGCCAGCAGCTTCCAGGGTCCAGATACGCAGTATTTT	.	TRBJ2-3	TRBV5-5	once
CATSDEPSYNEQFF	TGTGCCACCAGTGACGAGCCCTCCTACAATGAGCAGTTCTTC	.	TRBJ2-1	TRBV24-1	few
CASSQDPPKNYGYTF	TGTGCCAGCAGCCAAGATCCCCCAAAAAACTATGGCTACACCTTC	.	TRBJ1-2	TRBV4-2	.
CASSHGQGPIANQPQHF	TGTGCCAGCAGCCACGGACAGGGTCCAATCGCTAATCAGCCCCAGCATTTT	TRBD1	TRBJ1-5	TRBV5-5	.
CAISELIGVRGNTIYF	TGTGCCATCAGTGAGTTGATCGGGGTTCGTGGCAACACCATATATTTT	.	TRBJ1-3	TRBV10-3	.
CASRPTGGGLYNEQFF	TGTGCCAGCAGGCCGACAGGGGGCGGGTTGTACAATGAGCAGTTCTTC	TRBD1	TRBJ2-1	TRBV28	.
CASRNPGGGEKLFF	TGTGCCAGCAGAAACCCAGGGGGAGGAGAAAAACTGTTTTTT	TRBD1	TRBJ1-4	TRBV28	.
CASSHQKGAETQYF	TGTGCCAGCAGCCACCAGAAGGGGGCAGAGACCCAGTACTTC	TRBD1	TRBJ2-5	TRBV3-1/TRBV3-2	.
CASLPNAGPQHF	TGTGCCAGTCTTCCTAATGCCGGGCCCCAGCATTTT	.	TRBJ1-5	TRBV19	.
CASSEGPGTHLEKTQYF	TGTGCCAGCAGTGAGGGACCCGGGACACACCTAGAGAAGACCCAGTACTTC	.	TRBJ2-5	TRBV25-1	.
CASSGDRGYEQYF	TGCGCCAGCAGTGGGGACAGGGGTTACGAGCAGTACTTC	TRBD1	TRBJ2-7	TRBV5-1	.
CASRVDSNNEKLFF	TGTGCCAGCAGAGTGGACTCCAACAATGAAAAACTGTTTTTT	.	TRBJ1-4	TRBV2	.
CASSPRGGSQHF	TGTGCCAGCTCCCCCCGCGGTGGGTCCCAGCATTTT	.	TRBJ1-5	TRBV2	.
CASSGQGPLITGELFF	TGTGCCAGCAGCGGACAGGGGCCGTTGATCACCGGGGAGCTGTTTTTT	TRBD1	TRBJ2-2	TRBV9	.
CASSSQTAISEAFF	TGTGCCAGCAGCTCCCAGACAGCCATCTCTGAAGCTTTCTTT	.	TRBJ1-1	TRBV5-4	.
CASSYSGANTEAFF	TGTGCCAGCAGTTACTCAGGGGCGAACACTGAAGCTTTCTTT	.	TRBJ1-1	TRBV6-5	.